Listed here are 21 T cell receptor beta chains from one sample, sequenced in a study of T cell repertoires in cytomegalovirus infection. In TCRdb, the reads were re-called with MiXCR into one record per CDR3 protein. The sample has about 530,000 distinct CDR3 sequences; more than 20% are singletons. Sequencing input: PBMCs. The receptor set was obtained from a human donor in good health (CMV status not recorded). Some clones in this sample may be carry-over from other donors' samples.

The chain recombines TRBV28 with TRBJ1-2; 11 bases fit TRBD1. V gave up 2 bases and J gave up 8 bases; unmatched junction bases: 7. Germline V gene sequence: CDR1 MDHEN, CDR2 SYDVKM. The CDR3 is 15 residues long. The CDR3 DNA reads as TGTGCCAGCAGTTTACAGTGGGGACAGGGGGGAGGCTACACCTTC. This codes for CASSLQWGQGGGYTF.

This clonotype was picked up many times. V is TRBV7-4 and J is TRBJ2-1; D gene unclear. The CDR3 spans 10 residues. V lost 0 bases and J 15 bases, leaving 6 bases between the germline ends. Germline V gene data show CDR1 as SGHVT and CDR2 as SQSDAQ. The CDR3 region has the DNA TGTGCCAGCAGCTTAGCCGGGCTGTTCTTC. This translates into CASSLAGLFF.

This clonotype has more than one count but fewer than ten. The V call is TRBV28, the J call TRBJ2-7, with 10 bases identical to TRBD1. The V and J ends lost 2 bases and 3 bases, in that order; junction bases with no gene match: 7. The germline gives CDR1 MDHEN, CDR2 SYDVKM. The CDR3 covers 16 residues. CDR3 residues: CASSLEGQGISYEQYF. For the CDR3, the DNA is TGTGCCAGCAGTTTAGAGGGACAGGGGATCAGCTACGAGCAGTACTTC.

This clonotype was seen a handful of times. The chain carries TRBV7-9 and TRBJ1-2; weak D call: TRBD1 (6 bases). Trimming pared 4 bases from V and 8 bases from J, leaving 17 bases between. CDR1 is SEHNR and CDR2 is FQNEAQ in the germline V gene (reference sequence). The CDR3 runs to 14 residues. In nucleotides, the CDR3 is TGTGCCAGCAGCTCGACAGGCCCCGGAATGGGCTACACCTTC. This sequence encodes CASSSTGPGMGYTF.

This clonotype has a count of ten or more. CDR3 coding DNA: TGTGCCAGCAGCTTAGATCTAGTAAACAATGAGCAGTTCTTC. Translating gives CASSLDLVNNEQFF. The chain combines TRBV7-2 with TRBJ2-1, with no clear D. V lost 1 base, J lost 5 bases, and 9 bases lay in between. Germline V gene sequence: CDR1 SGHTA, CDR2 FQGNSA. The CDR3 runs to 14 residues.

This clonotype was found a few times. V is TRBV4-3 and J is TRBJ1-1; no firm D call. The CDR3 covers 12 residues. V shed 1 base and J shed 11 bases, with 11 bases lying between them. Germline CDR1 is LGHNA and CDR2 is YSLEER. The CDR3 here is CASSQARGEAFF. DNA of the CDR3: TGCGCCAGCAGCCAAGCCCGAGGAGAGGCTTTCTTT.

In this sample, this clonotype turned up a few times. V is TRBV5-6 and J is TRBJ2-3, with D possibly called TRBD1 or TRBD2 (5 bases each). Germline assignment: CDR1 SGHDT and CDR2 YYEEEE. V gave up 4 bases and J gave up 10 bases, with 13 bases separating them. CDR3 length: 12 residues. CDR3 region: CASSTRGGAQYF. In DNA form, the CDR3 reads TGTGCCAGCAGCACCCGTGGGGGTGCGCAGTATTTT. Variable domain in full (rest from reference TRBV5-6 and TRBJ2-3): DAGVTQSPTHLIKTRGQQVTLRCSPKSGHDTVSWYQQALGQGPQFIFQYYEEEERQRGNFPDRFSGHQFPNYSSELNVNALLLGDSALYLCASSTRGGAQYFGPGTRLTVL.

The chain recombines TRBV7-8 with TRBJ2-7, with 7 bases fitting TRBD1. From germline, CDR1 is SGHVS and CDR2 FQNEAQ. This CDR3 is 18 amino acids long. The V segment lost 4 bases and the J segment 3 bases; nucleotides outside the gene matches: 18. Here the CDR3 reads CASSSNLLRTGGLYEQYF. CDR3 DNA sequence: TGTGCCAGCAGCTCTAATTTACTCCGGACAGGAGGACTCTACGAGCAGTACTTC.

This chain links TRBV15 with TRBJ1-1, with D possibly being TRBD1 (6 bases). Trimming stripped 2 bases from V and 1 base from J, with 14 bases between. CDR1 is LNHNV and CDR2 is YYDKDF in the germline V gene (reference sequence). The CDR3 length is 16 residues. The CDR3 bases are TGTGCCACCAGCAGACCCGACCTAGGGGGGAACACTGAAGCTTTCTTT. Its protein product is CATSRPDLGGNTEAFF. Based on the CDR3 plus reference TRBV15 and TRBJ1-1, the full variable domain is DAMVIQNPRYQVTQFGKPVTLSCSQTLNHNVMYWYQQKSSQAPKLLFHYYDKDFNNEADTPDNFQSRRPNTSFCFLDIRSPGLGDTAMYLCATSRPDLGGNTEAFFGQGTRLTVV.

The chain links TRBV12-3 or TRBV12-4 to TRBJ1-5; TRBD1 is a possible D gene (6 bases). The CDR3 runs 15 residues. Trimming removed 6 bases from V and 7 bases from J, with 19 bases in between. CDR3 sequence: CASSTEGGGAQPQHF. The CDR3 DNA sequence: TGTGCCAGCAGCACGGAGGGGGGGGGCGCGCAGCCCCAGCATTTT.

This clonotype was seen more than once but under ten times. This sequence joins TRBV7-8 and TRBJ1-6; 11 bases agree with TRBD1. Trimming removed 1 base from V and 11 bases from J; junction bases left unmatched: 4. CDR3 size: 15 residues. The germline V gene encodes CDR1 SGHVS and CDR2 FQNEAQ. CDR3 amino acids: CASSLGTGGSTPLHF. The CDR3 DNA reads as TGTGCCAGCAGCTTAGGGACAGGGGGCTCTACACCCCTCCACTTT. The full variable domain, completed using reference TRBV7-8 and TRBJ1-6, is GAGVSQSPRYKVAKRGQDVALRCDPISGHVSLFWYQQALGQGPEFLTYFQNEAQLDKSGLPSDRFFAERPEGSVSTLKIQRTQQEDSAVYLCASSLGTGGSTPLHFGNGTRLTVT.

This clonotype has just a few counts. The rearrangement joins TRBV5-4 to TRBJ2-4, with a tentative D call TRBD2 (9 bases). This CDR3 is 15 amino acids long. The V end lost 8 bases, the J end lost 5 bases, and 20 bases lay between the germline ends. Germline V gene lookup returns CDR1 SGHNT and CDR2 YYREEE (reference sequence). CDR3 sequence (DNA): TGTGCCAGTTCAGGGGGCGGGAGGGGCGAAAACATTCAGTACTTC. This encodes CASSGGGRGENIQYF.

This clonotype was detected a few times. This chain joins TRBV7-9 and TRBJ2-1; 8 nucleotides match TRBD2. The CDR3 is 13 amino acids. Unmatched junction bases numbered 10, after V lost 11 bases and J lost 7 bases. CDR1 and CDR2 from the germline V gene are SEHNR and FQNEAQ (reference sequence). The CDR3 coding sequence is TGTGCCGCCGGGGGGGGCATAGGGAATGAGCAGTTCTTC. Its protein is CAAGGGIGNEQFF.

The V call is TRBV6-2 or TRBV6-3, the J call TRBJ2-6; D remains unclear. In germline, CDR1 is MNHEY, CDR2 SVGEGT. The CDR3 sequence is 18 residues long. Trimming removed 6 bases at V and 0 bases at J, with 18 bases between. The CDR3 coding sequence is TGTGCCAGCAGGTTTAGACATCTGACTGGCTCTGGGGCCAACGTCCTGACTTTC. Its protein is CASRFRHLTGSGANVLTF.

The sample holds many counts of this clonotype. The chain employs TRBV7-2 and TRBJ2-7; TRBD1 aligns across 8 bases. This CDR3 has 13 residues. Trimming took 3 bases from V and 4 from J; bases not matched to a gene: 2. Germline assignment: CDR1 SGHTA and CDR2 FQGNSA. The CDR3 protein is CASSLDRVYEQYF. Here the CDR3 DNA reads TGTGCCAGCAGCTTGGACAGGGTTTACGAGCAGTACTTC.

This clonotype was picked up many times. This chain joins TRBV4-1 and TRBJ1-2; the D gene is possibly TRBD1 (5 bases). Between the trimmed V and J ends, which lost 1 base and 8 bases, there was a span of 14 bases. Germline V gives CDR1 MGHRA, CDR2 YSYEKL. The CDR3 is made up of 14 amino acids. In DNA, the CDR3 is TGCGCCAGCAGCCAAGGGTGGCCAGGGAAAGGCTACACCTTC. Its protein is CASSQGWPGKGYTF.

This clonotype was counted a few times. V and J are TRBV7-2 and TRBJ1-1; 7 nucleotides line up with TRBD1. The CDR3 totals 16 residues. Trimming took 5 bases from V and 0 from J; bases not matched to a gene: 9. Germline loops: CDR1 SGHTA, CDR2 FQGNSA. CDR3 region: CASSRTGTALNTEAFF. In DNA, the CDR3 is TGTGCCAGCAGCCGTACCGGGACAGCCCTGAACACTGAAGCTTTCTTT.

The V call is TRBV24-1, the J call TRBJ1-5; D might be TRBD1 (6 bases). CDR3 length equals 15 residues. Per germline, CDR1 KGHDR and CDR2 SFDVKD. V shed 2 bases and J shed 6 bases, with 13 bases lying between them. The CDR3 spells CATSDSGQYTQPQHF. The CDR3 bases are TGTGCCACCAGTGATTCCGGACAGTACACTCAGCCCCAGCATTTT.

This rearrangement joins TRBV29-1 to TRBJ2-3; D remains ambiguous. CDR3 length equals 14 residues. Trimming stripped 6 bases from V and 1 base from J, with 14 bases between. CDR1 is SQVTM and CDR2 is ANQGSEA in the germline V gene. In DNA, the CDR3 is TGCAGCGTCACTAAGGACGGCCGCACAGATACGCAGTATTTT. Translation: CSVTKDGRTDTQYF.

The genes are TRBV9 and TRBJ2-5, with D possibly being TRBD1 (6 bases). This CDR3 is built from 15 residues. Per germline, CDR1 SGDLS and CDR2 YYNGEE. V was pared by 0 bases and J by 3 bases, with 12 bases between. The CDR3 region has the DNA TGTGCCAGCAGCGTAGCCCCCGACAGGAAAGAGACCCAGTACTTC. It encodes CASSVAPDRKETQYF.

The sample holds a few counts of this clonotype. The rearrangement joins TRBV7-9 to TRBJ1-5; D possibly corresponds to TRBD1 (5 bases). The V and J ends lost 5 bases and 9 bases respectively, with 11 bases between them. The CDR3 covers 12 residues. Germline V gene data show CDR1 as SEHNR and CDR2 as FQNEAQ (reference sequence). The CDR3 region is CASSRGEAPQHF. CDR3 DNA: TGTGCCAGCAGCCGGGGGGAGGCGCCCCAGCATTTT.